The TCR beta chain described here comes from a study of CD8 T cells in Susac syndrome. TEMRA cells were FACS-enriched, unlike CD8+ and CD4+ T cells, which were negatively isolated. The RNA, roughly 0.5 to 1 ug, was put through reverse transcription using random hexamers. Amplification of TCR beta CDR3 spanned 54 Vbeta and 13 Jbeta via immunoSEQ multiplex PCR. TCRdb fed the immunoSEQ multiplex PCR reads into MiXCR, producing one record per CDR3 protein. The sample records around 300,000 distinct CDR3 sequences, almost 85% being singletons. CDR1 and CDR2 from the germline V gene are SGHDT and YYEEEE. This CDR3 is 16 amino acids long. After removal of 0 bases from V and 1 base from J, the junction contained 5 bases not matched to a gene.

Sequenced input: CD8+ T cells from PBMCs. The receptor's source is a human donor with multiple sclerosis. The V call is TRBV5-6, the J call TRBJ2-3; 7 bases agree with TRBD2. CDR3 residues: CASSLGAGVRTDTQYF. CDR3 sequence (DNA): TGTGCCAGCAGCTTGGGGGCGGGAGTACGCACAGATACGCAGTATTTT.